This T cell receptor (beta chain) was observed in a study of T cell clonality in common variable immunodeficiency. Control and CVID samples contributed equal amounts of genomic DNA. Method: immunoSEQ multiplex PCR; TCRdb's copy keeps in-frame clones and lacks some. The sample presents roughly 60,000 clones, none singletons. The CDR3 has 16 amino acids. The V gene's germline CDR1 is PRHDT and CDR2 FYEKMQ (reference sequence). The V end was cut by 5 bases, the J end by 4 bases, with 21 bases between. This clone was counted ten times or more. The read terminates 3 residues before the CDR3 end, so the remaining end is supplied by the germline J gene.

The sequence was collected from a person aged 18-69 years in good health. The specimen sequenced was peripheral blood mononuclear cells. The chain is built from TRBV13 and TRBJ2-7; D possibly corresponds to TRBD2 (6 bases). The chain's CDR3 is CASSDGSWREKYEQYF. The sequenced CDR3 bases are TGTGCCAGCAGCGATGGTAGTTGGCGGGAAAAATACGAG.